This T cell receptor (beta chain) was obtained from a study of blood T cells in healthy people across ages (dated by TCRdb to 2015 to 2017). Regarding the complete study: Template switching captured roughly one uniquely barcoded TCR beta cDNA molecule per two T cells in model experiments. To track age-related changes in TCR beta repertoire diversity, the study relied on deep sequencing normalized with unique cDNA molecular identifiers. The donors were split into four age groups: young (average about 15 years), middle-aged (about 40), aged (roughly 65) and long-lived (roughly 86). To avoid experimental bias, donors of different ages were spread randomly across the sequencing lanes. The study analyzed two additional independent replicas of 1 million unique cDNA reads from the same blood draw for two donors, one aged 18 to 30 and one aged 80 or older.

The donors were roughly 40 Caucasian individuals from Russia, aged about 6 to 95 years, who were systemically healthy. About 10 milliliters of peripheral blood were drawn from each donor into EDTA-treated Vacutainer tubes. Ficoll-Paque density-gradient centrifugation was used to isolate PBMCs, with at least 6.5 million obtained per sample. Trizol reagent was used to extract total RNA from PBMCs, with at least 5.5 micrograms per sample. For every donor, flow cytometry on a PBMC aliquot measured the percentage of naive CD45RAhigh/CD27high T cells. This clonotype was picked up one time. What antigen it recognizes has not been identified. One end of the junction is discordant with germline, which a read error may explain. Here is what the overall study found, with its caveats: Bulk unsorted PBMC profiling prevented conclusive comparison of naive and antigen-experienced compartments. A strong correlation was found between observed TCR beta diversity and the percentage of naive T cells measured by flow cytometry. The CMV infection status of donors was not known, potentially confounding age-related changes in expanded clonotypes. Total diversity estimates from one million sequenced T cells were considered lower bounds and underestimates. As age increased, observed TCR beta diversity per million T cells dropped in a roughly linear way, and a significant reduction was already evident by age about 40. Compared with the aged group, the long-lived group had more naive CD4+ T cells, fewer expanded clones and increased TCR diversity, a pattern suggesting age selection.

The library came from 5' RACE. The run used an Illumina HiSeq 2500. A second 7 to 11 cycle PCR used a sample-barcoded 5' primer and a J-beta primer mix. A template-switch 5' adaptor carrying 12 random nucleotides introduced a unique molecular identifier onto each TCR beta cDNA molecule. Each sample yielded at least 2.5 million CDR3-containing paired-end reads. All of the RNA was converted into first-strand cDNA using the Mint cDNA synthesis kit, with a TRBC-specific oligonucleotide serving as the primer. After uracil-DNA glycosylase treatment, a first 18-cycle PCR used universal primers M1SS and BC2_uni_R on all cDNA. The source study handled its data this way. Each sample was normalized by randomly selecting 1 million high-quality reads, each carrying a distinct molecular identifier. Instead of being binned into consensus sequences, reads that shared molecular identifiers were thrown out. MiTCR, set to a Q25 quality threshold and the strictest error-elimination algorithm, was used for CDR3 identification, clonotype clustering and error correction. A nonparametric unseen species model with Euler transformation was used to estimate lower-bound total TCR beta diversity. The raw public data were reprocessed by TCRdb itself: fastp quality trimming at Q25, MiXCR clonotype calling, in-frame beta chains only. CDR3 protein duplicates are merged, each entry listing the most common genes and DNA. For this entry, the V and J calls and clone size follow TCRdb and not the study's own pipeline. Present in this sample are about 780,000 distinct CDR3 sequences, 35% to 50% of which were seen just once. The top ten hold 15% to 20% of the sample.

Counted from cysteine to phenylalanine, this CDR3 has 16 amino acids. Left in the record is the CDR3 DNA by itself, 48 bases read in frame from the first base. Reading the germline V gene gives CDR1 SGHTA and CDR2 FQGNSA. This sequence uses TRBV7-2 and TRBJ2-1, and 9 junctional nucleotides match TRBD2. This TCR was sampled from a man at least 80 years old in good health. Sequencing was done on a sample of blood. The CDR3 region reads CANSLLAGVALDEQFF. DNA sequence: TGTGCCAACAGCTTGTTAGCGGGAGTGGCTTTGGATGAGCAGTTCTTC.